These 21 T cell receptor beta chains originate from one sample sequenced in a study of T cell responses to AZD1222 COVID-19 vaccine. The assay was immunoSEQ multiplex PCR, and TCRdb's table has in-frame clones only and misses some. The sample has approximately 150,000 clones; roughly 90% are singletons. The sample here was peripheral blood, taken 28 days after the second AZD1222 dose. Receptor source: an adult who received the AZD1222 COVID-19 vaccine.

The chain joins TRBV7-9 to TRBJ1-2; maybe TRBD1 (6 bases). CDR1 is SEHNR, CDR2 FQNEAQ, per germline (reference sequence). V dropped 1 base and J dropped 4 bases, with 10 bases sitting between them. This CDR3 is 14 amino acids long. The chain's CDR3 is CASSLEDSSYGYTF. The CDR3 DNA reads as TGTGCCAGCAGCTTAGAGGACAGTTCCTATGGCTACACCTTC.

CDR3 region: CASSSVNRPTNEKLFF. CDR3 sequence (DNA): TGTGCCAGCAGCTCTGTCAACAGGCCAACTAATGAAAAACTGTTTTTT. The chain combines TRBV7-9 with TRBJ1-4; weak D call: TRBD1 (5 bases). This CDR3 comprises 16 residues. Deletions cut 4 bases from V and 0 bases from J, with 12 bases between. CDR1 SEHNR and CDR2 FQNEAQ come from the germline V gene (reference sequence).

CDR3 coding DNA: TGTGCCAGTACAGTCTCCGGGACAGGGTCAGGAGAGCAGTACTTC. Protein product: CASTVSGTGSGEQYF. This chain connects TRBV19 to TRBJ2-7, with 9 bases that match TRBD1. The germline V gene encodes CDR1 LNHDA and CDR2 SQIVND (reference sequence). The CDR3 loop spans 15 amino acids. Trimming removed 7 bases from V and 7 bases from J; junction bases left unmatched: 14. The whole variable domain, remainder taken from reference TRBV19 and TRBJ2-7, is DGGITQSPKYLFRKEGQNVTLSCEQNLNHDAMYWYRQDPGQGLRLIYYSQIVNDFQKGDIAEGYSVSREKKESFPLTVTSAQKNPTAFYLCASTVSGTGSGEQYFGPGTRLTVT.

The gene calls are TRBV7-2 and TRBJ2-2, with a tentative D call TRBD2 (6 bases). Germline CDR1 SGHTA, CDR2 FQGNSA. The CDR3 totals 15 residues. With 5 bases removed from V and 6 bases from J, the gap between germline ends came to 16 bases. The chain's CDR3 is CASSRGTVGAGELFF. DNA for the CDR3: TGTGCCAGCAGCCGGGGGACCGTTGGAGCCGGGGAGCTGTTTTTT.

The chain couples TRBV19 to TRBJ1-1; D possibly corresponds to TRBD1 (5 bases). Germline values: CDR1 LNHDA, CDR2 SQIVND (reference sequence). Trimming removed 10 bases from V and 3 bases from J, with 9 bases in between. This CDR3 contains 11 residues. CDR3: CATRGDTEAFF. The CDR3 DNA reads as TGTGCCACCCGGGGGGACACTGAAGCTTTCTTT.

This rearrangement joins TRBV4-2 to TRBJ1-6; 7 bases agree with TRBD1. The J segment lost 7 bases and the V segment lost 2 bases, leaving 11 bases of the junction unmatched. The germline V gene has CDR1 LGHNA and CDR2 YNFKEQ. The CDR3 is 17 amino acids. The CDR3 nucleotides are TGTGCCAGCAGCCAACGCCCATTGGGGACAGTGAATTCACCCCTCCACTTT. It yields the protein CASSQRPLGTVNSPLHF.

The chain employs TRBV10-3 and TRBJ2-3; D uncertain. V was clipped by 0 bases and J by 1 base, with 5 bases between them. Germline CDR1 ENHRY, CDR2 SYGVKD. The CDR3 has 14 residues. CDR3 loop: CAISESGGTDTQYF. The DNA for the CDR3 is TGTGCCATCAGTGAGTCTGGCGGCACAGATACGCAGTATTTT.

About this clone: The same CDR3 can be traced to other DNA sequences in this sample. The CDR3 protein is CSVVSGNTIYF. The CDR3 nucleotides read TGCAGCGTTGTTTCCGGAAACACCATATATTTT. This chain joins TRBV29-1 and TRBJ1-3; D is ambiguous. Germline CDR1 SQVTM, CDR2 ANQGSEA. With 4 bases removed from V and 4 bases from J, the gap between germline ends came to 5 bases. The CDR3 runs to 11 residues.

The gene calls are TRBV19 and TRBJ1-4; D ambiguous. V was pared by 3 bases and J by 8 bases, with 13 bases between. In germline, CDR1 is LNHDA, CDR2 SQIVND (reference sequence). This CDR3 is built from 14 residues. The DNA of the CDR3 is TGTGCCAGTAGTATCGACACATCGGGAGAAAAACTGTTTTTT. Translating it yields CASSIDTSGEKLFF.

DNA for the CDR3: TGTGCCAGCAGCTCGGCCCCCGCGGACCAAGAGACCCAGTACTTC. Its translation is CASSSAPADQETQYF. The rearrangement joins TRBV7-6 to TRBJ2-5; D gene uncertain. Per the germline V gene, CDR1 is SGHVS and CDR2 is FNYEAQ. CDR3 length equals 15 residues. V was clipped by 4 bases and J by 0 bases, with 12 bases between them. The full variable domain, completed using reference TRBV7-6 and TRBJ2-5, is GAGVSQSPRYKVTKRGQDVALRCDPISGHVSLYWYRQALGQGPEFLTYFNYEAQQDKSGLPNDRFSAERPEGSISTLTIQRTEQRDSAMYRCASSSAPADQETQYFGPGTRLLVL.

This rearrangement joins TRBV19 to TRBJ2-7; unclear D gene. CDR3 length equals 12 residues. V lost 2 bases, J lost 6 bases, and 8 bases lay in between. Per germline, CDR1 LNHDA and CDR2 SQIVND (reference sequence). CDR3 sequence: CASSINGVEQYF. The CDR3 nucleotides are TGTGCCAGTAGTATAAATGGGGTCGAGCAGTACTTC.

The chain has TRBV28 and TRBJ2-5, with D unclear. The CDR3 sequence is 13 residues long. Germline-derived CDR1 and CDR2 are MDHEN and SYDVKM. The V end lost 5 bases, the J end lost 2 bases, and 9 bases lay between the germline ends. In nucleotides, the CDR3 is TGTGCCAGCAGTCCAACAGTACAAGAGACCCAGTACTTC. Protein: CASSPTVQETQYF.

This clone occurred a few times. The rearrangement joins TRBV10-3 to TRBJ1-1; D is uncertain. CDR1 ENHRY and CDR2 SYGVKD come from the germline V gene. The CDR3 covers 13 residues. V lost 1 base and J 3 bases, leaving 6 bases between the germline ends. DNA of the CDR3: TGTGCCATCAGTGAGTTGGGCCACACTGAAGCTTTCTTT. Translating gives CAISELGHTEAFF.

The gene calls are TRBV6-5 and TRBJ1-2; D remains unclear. V lost 8 bases and J lost 8, with 21 bases in between. CDR1 is MNHEY and CDR2 is SVGAGI in the germline V gene. This CDR3 is 14 amino acids long. The DNA of the CDR3 is TGTGCCAGCTCCTTGGGGTCCGGGTTAAAGGGCTACACCTTC. It specifies CASSLGSGLKGYTF.

This clone was seen more than once but under ten times. This chain connects TRBV25-1 to TRBJ2-3; maybe TRBD2 (6 bases). CDR3 length equals 13 residues. Germline V gene lookup returns CDR1 MGHDK and CDR2 SYGVNS. V lost 7 bases to trimming and J lost 4 bases, with 12 bases between them. Here the CDR3 reads CASTPGAADTQYF. The CDR3 coding sequence is TGTGCCAGCACCCCGGGAGCGGCAGATACGCAGTATTTT.

The gene calls are TRBV5-1 and TRBJ1-4; D is undetermined. The CDR3 is 16 amino acids. Trimming cost V 0 bases and J 0 bases, with 9 bases left between them. Looked up from germline, CDR1 is SGHRS and CDR2 is YFSETQ. CDR3 coding DNA: TGCGCCAGCAGCTTGGGGGGTACTACAACTAATGAAAAACTGTTTTTT. Encoded protein: CASSLGGTTTNEKLFF.

This rearrangement joins TRBV5-4 to TRBJ2-6, with 7 positions matching TRBD1. The CDR3 totals 16 residues. V shed 4 bases, J shed 4 bases, and the junction held 8 bases outside the gene matches. Germline V gives CDR1 SGHNT, CDR2 YYREEE (reference sequence). The CDR3 sequence: CASSPPTGTGANVLTF. The CDR3 DNA sequence: TGTGCCAGCAGCCCCCCGACAGGGACCGGGGCCAACGTCCTGACTTTC.

This chain connects TRBV11-2 to TRBJ2-5; D possibly corresponds to TRBD2 (6 bases). The CDR3 length is 18 residues. CDR1 and CDR2 from the germline V gene are SGHAT and FQNNGV. V was shortened by 0 bases and J by 5 bases, with 22 bases between the two germline ends. The CDR3: CASSLEWGSGDLRETQYF. For the CDR3, the DNA is TGTGCCAGCAGCTTAGAGTGGGGATCGGGGGATCTGAGGGAGACCCAGTACTTC.

V gene TRBV21-1 combines with J gene TRBJ2-1; TRBD2 was called by the table and not checked on the DNA. TRBV21-1 is an annotated pseudogene. This CDR3 region has 20 residues. CDR3 residues: CASSNRGSPTSGRAGNEQFF. The CDR3 DNA sequence: TGTGCCAGCAGCAACAGGGGCTCACCGACTAGCGGGAGGGCCGGAAATGAGCAGTTCTTC.

The chain joins TRBV19 to TRBJ2-2; D is perhaps TRBD2 (7 bases). The germline V and J ends were trimmed by 1 base and 0 bases, with 12 bases remaining between them. Germline loops: CDR1 LNHDA, CDR2 SQIVND (reference sequence). CDR3 length: 17 amino acids. The CDR3 DNA reads as TGTGCCAGTAGTATAGGGGGGCTAGCGGCGAACACCGGGGAGCTGTTTTTT. Translating it yields CASSIGGLAANTGELFF. The full variable domain, completed using reference TRBV19 and TRBJ2-2, is DGGITQSPKYLFRKEGQNVTLSCEQNLNHDAMYWYRQDPGQGLRLIYYSQIVNDFQKGDIAEGYSVSREKKESFPLTVTSAQKNPTAFYLCASSIGGLAANTGELFFGEGSRLTVL.

The chain carries TRBV15 and TRBJ2-7; D might be TRBD1 (5 bases). The CDR3 covers 15 residues. Germline values: CDR1 LNHNV, CDR2 YYDKDF (reference sequence). Trimming left V 0 bases short and J 3 bases short, with 12 bases between. The CDR3 DNA follows: TGTGCCACCAGCAGAGATCTAACAGGTTACTACGAGCAGTACTTC. Translating gives CATSRDLTGYYEQYF.